This T cell receptor beta chain was captured in a study of cytomegalovirus exposure and HLA in healthy donors. Overall study: There were 300 to 400 genotyped donors. Of these, roughly 80% fell in the genetic ancestry cluster associated with self-reported Caucasian donors. Study-wide results and limits: An analysis that came later showed most CMV-associated TCR beta chains appearing HLA-restricted. Later analysis indicated greater clonal expansion among HLA-associated TCR beta chains than among equally common other chains. Testing in vitro showed a few CMV-associated chains specific for CMV antigens.

A single count supports this clone. Its antigen remains unidentified. Vbeta (60) and Jbeta (13) primers were used in the PCR. The method was immunoSEQ multiplex PCR; TCRdb's version includes in-frame clones alone and lacks a portion of them. Altogether about 210,000 clones are present, about 83% being singletons, with the ten largest covering 10% to 13%. The CDR3 has 13 amino acids. The germline V gene has CDR1 MNHNS and CDR2 SASEGT. V shed 10 bases and J 7 bases; nucleotides not matched to a gene: 8. The chain is built from TRBV6-1 and TRBJ2-1, with 9 bases fitting TRBD1. Sequenced sample: PBMCs. The clonotype comes from a woman in her forties or fifties in good health and CMV-seropositive. CDR3 sequence reads: CATTGGQWNEQFF. The CDR3 bases are TGTGCCACGACAGGGGGTCAGTGGAATGAGCAGTTCTTC.